This T cell receptor beta chain derives from a study of T cell responses to AZD1222 COVID-19 vaccine. The CDR3 length is 15 residues. Trimming pared 4 bases from V and 0 bases from J, leaving 12 bases between. Germline V gene sequence: CDR1 SGHAT, CDR2 FQDESV (reference sequence). Comments on this clone: Its specificity is unknown.

Findings and caveats of the study: Spike-wide coverage was observed for vaccine-associated CD4 TCRs, with dominant responses at 160-218 and 743-854.

Clones were sequenced by immunoSEQ multiplex PCR, and TCRdb holds only the in-frame ones, with some missing. The table has some 95,000 clones, around 92% seen once. This receptor was obtained from an adult in good health. Material: peripheral blood, obtained on day 0 of MenACWY control vaccination. This sequence joins TRBV11-1 and TRBJ2-5, with TRBD1 as a possible D gene (6 bases). CDR3 nucleotides: TGTGCCAGCAGCTCAGGGGTGTCTAACCAAGAGACCCAGTACTTC. It specifies CASSSGVSNQETQYF.